Sequencing of this TCR beta chain was carried out in a study of regulatory T cells in long-lasting Graves disease. The germline V gene encodes CDR1 MNHEY and CDR2 SVGAGI. Trimming at V came to 3 bases and at J to 9 bases, leaving 9 bases not matched to a gene. CDR3 length: 15 amino acids. According to the study, TCR beta libraries were built with iRepertoire HTBI primers and CDR3-region Arm-PCR. Each CDR3 protein is one row after TCRdb ran MiXCR on the multiplex PCR reads. The data show around 500,000 distinct CDR3 sequences, 15% to 20% seen once. The time point is: newly diagnosed GD, antithyroid drugs for less than 3 months. PBMCs were the source of the RNA used for TCR sequencing. This clonotype was found a few times. These data were also filed under a second study, of T cells in Graves' hyperthyroidism and ophthalmopathy. According to that study: Researchers ran a first-round RT-PCR on the TCR CDR3 using the HTBI primer set.

The source is a woman aged 35 to 59 with Graves disease. The chain joins TRBV6-5 to TRBJ2-1, with 9 bases fitting TRBD2. The source was peripheral blood mononuclear cells (PBMCs), collected at new diagnosis, from a patient treated with antithyroid drugs. The CDR3 spells CASSYNAGGQAEQFF. The DNA for the CDR3 is TGTGCCAGCAGTTATAATGCGGGGGGGCAGGCTGAGCAGTTCTTC.